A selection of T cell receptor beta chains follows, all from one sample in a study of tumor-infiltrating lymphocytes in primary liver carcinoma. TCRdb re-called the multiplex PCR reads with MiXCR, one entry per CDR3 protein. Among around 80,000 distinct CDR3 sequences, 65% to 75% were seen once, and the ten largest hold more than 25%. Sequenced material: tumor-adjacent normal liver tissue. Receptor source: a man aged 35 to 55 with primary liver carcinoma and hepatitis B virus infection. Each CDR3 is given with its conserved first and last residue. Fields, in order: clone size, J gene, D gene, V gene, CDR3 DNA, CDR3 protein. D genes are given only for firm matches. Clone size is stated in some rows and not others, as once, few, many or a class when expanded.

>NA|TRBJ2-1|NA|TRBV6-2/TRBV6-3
TGTACCAGCAGTTACGGTATGGGTAAGCAGTTCTTC
CTSSYGMGKQFF
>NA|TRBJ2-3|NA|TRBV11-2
TGTGCCAGCAACGATCATATCCGGAGCACAGATACGCAGTATTTT
CASNDHIRSTDTQYF
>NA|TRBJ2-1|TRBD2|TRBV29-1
TGCAGCGTTGAGGTACCGGGACTAGCACTTTGGAATGAGCAGCTCTTC
CSVEVPGLALWNEQLF
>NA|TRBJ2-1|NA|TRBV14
TGTGTCAGCAGTGCCGTAGTGGGATGGGTAAACAATGAGCGGTTCTTC
CVSSAVVGWVNNERFF
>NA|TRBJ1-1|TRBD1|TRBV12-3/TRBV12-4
TGTGCCAGCAGCATAACAGGACAGGGGGGTTCTGAAGCTTTCTTT
CASSITGQGGSEAFF
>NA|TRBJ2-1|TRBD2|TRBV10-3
TGTGCCATCATGACTAGCGGGAGAGAAGACGATGAGCAGTTCTTC
CAIMTSGREDDEQFF
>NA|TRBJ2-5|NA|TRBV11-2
TGTGCCAACAGCTTCGAGTGGAATCAGAGGGAGACCCAGTACTTC
CANSFEWNQRETQYF
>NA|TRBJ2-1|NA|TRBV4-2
TGTGCCAGCACCCAAAAGGCGGGCTGGGCCTACAATGAGCAGTTCTTC
CASTQKAGWAYNEQFF
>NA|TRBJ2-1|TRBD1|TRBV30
TGTGCCTGGAGTGCGACCGGGACAGTCCTCTACAGTGAGCAGTTCTTC
CAWSATGTVLYSEQFF
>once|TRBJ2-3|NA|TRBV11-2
TGTGCCAGCAGCTTCGGGGAGGCCAATACGCAGTATTTT
CASSFGEANTQYF
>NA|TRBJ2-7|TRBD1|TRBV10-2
TGCGCTAGCAGTACAGGGGGCCCATCCTGCGAGCAGTACTTC
CASSTGGPSCEQYF
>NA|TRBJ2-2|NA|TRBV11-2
TGTGCCAGCGGCTTATCCCTAGTCCGGGTCGCCGGGAAACTGTTTTTT
CASGLSLVRVAGKLFF
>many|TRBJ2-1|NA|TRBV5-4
TGTGCCAGCAGCTTGGTGGGGGCGCGCCCCAATGAGCAGTTCTTC
CASSLVGARPNEQFF
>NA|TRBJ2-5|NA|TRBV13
TGTGCCAGCAGCTTGAGGGGGGTGGGCGGGGGTCATGAGACCCAGTACTTC
CASSLRGVGGGHETQYF
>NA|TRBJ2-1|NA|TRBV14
TGTCCCAGCAGCCAGTTCCTATCGGGAAACAATGAGCAGCTCTTC
CPSSQFLSGNNEQLF
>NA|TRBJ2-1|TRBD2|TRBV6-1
TGTGCCAGCAGTGAAGCCAAGTTCGGACTAGCGGGGGACAATGAGCAGTTCTTC
CASSEAKFGLAGDNEQFF
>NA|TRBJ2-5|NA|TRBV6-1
TGTGCCAGCGCTATAACGGGAGACTCACAGACCCAGTACTTC
CASAITGDSQTQYF
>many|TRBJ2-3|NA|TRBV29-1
TGCAGCGCTACCGGGACTCCCGGCACAGATACGCAGTATTTT
CSATGTPGTDTQYF
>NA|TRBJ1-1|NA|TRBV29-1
TGCAGCGTTGAACCAAGGCAGGAGGCTGAAGCTTTCTTT
CSVEPRQEAEAFF
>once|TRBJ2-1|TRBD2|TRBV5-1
TGCGCCAGCACCTTGGTAGGACTAGCGGGATCCGGGGGTGAGCAGTTCTTC
CASTLVGLAGSGGEQFF
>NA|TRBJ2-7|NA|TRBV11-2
TGTGCCAGCCGCATAGGGACGGCAGCCCACGAACAGTACTTC
CASRIGTAAHEQYF
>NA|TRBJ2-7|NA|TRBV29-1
TGCAGCGTTCTACAGGGAGGGAACGAGCAATACTTC
CSVLQGGNEQYF
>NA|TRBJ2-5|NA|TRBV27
TGTGCCAGCAGTTTAGCGGGCGGGCGAGAGACCCAGTACTTC
CASSLAGGRETQYF
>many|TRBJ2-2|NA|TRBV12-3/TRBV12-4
TGTGCCAGCAGTTTATTACAGCTGAACACCGGGGAGCTGTTTTTT
CASSLLQLNTGELFF
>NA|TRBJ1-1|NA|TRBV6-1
TGTGCCAACGGAGGGGGAGGCCCTCAAGCTTACTTT
CANGGGGPQAYF
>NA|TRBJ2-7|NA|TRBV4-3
TGCGCCACCAGCCAAGAGTTTGACAGCACCTACGAGCAGTACTTC
CATSQEFDSTYEQYF
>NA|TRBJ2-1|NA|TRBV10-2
TGCGCCAGCAGTCTGACTTGGTTGGCTGAGCAGCTCTTC
CASSLTWLAEQLF
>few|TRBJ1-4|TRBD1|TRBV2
TGTGCCAGCAGTGAGACAGGGAATGAAAAACTGTTTTTT
CASSETGNEKLFF
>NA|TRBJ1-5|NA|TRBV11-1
TGTGCCAGCAACTATATAGCAGTTGGGGAGGATAGCAATCAGCCCCAGCATTTT
CASNYIAVGEDSNQPQHF
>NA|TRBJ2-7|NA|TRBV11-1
TGTGTCAACAGCTCAAGAGGAAATAACTACGAGCAGTATTTC
CVNSSRGNNYEQYF
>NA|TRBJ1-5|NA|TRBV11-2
TGTGCCAGCAGTCACGGCTCAAAAGATCAGCCCCAGCATTTT
CASSHGSKDQPQHF
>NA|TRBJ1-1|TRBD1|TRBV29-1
TGCAACGGGACAGGTGGGTCAGGGGGCATACACACTGAAGCTTTCTTT
CNGTGGSGGIHTEAFF
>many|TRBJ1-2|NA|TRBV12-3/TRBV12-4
TGTGCCAGCAGTCAGGGGACTGCTGATGGCTACACCTTC
CASSQGTADGYTF
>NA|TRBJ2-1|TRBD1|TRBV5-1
TGTACCAGCAGTGGTGGACAGGGGAGCAATGATCAGTTCTTC
CTSSGGQGSNDQFF
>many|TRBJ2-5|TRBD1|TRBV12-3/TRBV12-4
TGTGCCAGCAGTTTGGGCAACCTAGGGACAGAGCAAGAGACCCAGTACTTC
CASSLGNLGTEQETQYF
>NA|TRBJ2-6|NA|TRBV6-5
TGTGCCAGCAGCCCTGATACTGTGGCCAACGTCCTGACTTTC
CASSPDTVANVLTF
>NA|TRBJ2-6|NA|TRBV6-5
TGTGCCAGCAGCTCTGATACTGGGGTCAACGTCCTGAATTTC
CASSSDTGVNVLNF